A selection of T cell receptor beta chains follows, all from one sample in a study of OX40 agonist ivuxolimab in advanced cancers. Here immunoSEQ multiplex PCR was the method, and the copy in TCRdb shows in-frame clones only, minus some. The sample comprises approximately 74,000 clones, about three quarters of which are singletons, and approximately 2.5% rests with the top ten. The sample was CD4+ or CD8+ T cells sorted from blood, taken in a trial of the OX40 agonist ivuxolimab. The source is an adult with an advanced solid tumor such as melanoma, head and neck, liver or kidney cancer. Each CDR3 is given with its conserved first and last residue. D genes are given only for firm matches. Expanded clones get a size class; other rows say once, few or many, or leave the size out.

cdr3_nt cdr3_aa j_call v_call d_call clone_size
TGTGCCAGCAGTTTTTCCAGGGGAGAGACCCAGTACTTC CASSFSRGETQYF TRBJ2-5 TRBV27 - -
TGTGCCAGCTCACCACCGGGGGTTCGGTCTGGAAACACCATATATTTT CASSPPGVRSGNTIYF TRBJ1-3 TRBV18 - -
TGTGCCAGCAGTGAAGCGCAGGGTATCAATGTCGGAACTAACTATGGCTACACCTTC CASSEAQGINVGTNYGYTF TRBJ1-2 TRBV6-1 - -
TGTGCCAGCAGCTGGGACAAGAACACTGAAGCTTTCTTT CASSWDKNTEAFF TRBJ1-1 TRBV7-2 - once
TGCGCCAGCAGCCCGGGGGCTATTGGAAACACCATATATTTT CASSPGAIGNTIYF TRBJ1-3 TRBV5-1 - -
TGTGCCAGCAGCCAAACTAGCGGGGGAGGGTCCTACAATGAGCAGTTCTTC CASSQTSGGGSYNEQFF TRBJ2-1 TRBV7-8 TRBD2 few
TGTGCCAGCAGTTCCGGGACCCCGCTGTTCACGCAGTTCTTC CASSSGTPLFTQFF TRBJ2-1 TRBV6-6 - -
TGTGCCAGCAGGGGGGTTCATCGGGGGATCTTCTCTGGAAACACCATATATTTT CASRGVHRGIFSGNTIYF TRBJ1-3 TRBV6-4 - -
TGTGCCAGCAGGCTTGGCTTACAGGGTAACTATGGCTACACCTTC CASRLGLQGNYGYTF TRBJ1-2 TRBV9 - -
TGTGCCAGCCAGGGAAATGAAAAACTGTTTTTT CASQGNEKLFF TRBJ1-4 TRBV6-5 - -
TGTGCCAGCAGCCCGGAGGACAGGGGCTCCTACGAGCAGTACTTC CASSPEDRGSYEQYF TRBJ2-7 TRBV5-4 TRBD1 -
TGTGCCAGCAGTAGCCCGGGACAGGGAAATCAGCCCCAGCATTTT CASSSPGQGNQPQHF TRBJ1-5 TRBV28 TRBD1 few
TGCGCCAGCAGCCAAGAAGGGGGCAGGACCCTTCCCTATGGCTACACCTTC CASSQEGGRTLPYGYTF TRBJ1-2 TRBV4-1 TRBD1 -
TGTGCCAGCTCACCACCTAGCGGGGGGCCTCTGGGCGAGCAGTACTTC CASSPPSGGPLGEQYF TRBJ2-7 TRBV18 TRBD2 -
TGTGCCAGCAGCCGCGCCGGGACAGGGAGTTCTGGAGAAAAACTGTTTTTT CASSRAGTGSSGEKLFF TRBJ1-4 TRBV5-4 TRBD1 once
TGTGCCAGCTCACCACGGACGGGGGCGTCCGGGGACGGGGAGCTGTTTTTT CASSPRTGASGDGELFF TRBJ2-2 TRBV18 - few
TGTGCCAGCCGTGTGGGGGCGGGGAACACCGGGGAGCTGTTTTTT CASRVGAGNTGELFF TRBJ2-2 TRBV2 - -
TGTGCCAGCAGTTACCAAACTACAGGGATCTATGGCTACACCTTC CASSYQTTGIYGYTF TRBJ1-2 TRBV6-5 - -
TGTGCCAGCAGTGTACTACTCTCAGAGACCCAGTACTTC CASSVLLSETQYF TRBJ2-5 TRBV2 - -
TGTGCCAGTAGTAGGGTTAGCCACACCTACAATGAGCAGTTCTTC CASSRVSHTYNEQFF TRBJ2-1 TRBV19 - -
TGTGCCAGTAGTTTTAGCGGGAGGGCCATCAATGAGCAGTTCTTC CASSFSGRAINEQFF TRBJ2-1 TRBV19 TRBD2 -
TGTGCCACCAGCAGAGGCAAACGACTCGCGGGAGAGAACAATGAGCAGTTCTTC CATSRGKRLAGENNEQFF TRBJ2-1 TRBV15 TRBD2 -
TGCAGCGTGACCCCGACGGCAGCAGATACGCAGTATTTT CSVTPTAADTQYF TRBJ2-3 TRBV29-1 - -
TGTGCCAGCAGTTTATCCGCAGGGAACACCGGGGAGCTGTTTTTT CASSLSAGNTGELFF TRBJ2-2 TRBV27 - once
TGTGCCAGCAGCGATCCAGACAGGGGAAATCGGTACGAGCAGTACTTC CASSDPDRGNRYEQYF TRBJ2-7 TRBV7-9 TRBD1 -
TGTGCCAGTAGACATACAGGAGCCGGTCAGCCCCAGCATTTT CASRHTGAGQPQHF TRBJ1-5 TRBV19 - -
TGTGCCAGCAGCCGGTCACAAGAGACCCAGTACTTC CASSRSQETQYF TRBJ2-5 TRBV4-2 - -
TGTGCCAGCAGTTTATTAGAGAACACTGAAGCTTTCTTT CASSLLENTEAFF TRBJ1-1 TRBV27 - -
TGTGCCTGGAGAGACAGGGACACTGAAGCTTTCTTT CAWRDRDTEAFF TRBJ1-1 TRBV30 TRBD1 -
TGTGCCAGCAGTTTATCCCCGCGGCGGGACAGGGGGCTGGAGCAGTACTTC CASSLSPRRDRGLEQYF TRBJ2-7 TRBV27 TRBD1 -
TGTGCCAGCGCCCCGGGGGCAGGCACCGGGGAGCTGTTTTTT CASAPGAGTGELFF TRBJ2-2 TRBV6-4 - once
TGTGCCTGCTCACGGGACAGGGGGCGAGGGCTTAACATTGGGGCTTTCTTT CACSRDRGRGLNIGAFF TRBJ1-1 TRBV30 TRBD1 medium-sized
TGTGCCATCAGTGAGGCTGGGGGTGGAAACACCATATATTTT CAISEAGGGNTIYF TRBJ1-3 TRBV10-3 - -
TGCGCCTCTGCCAGCGGGAGTACTAATGAGCAGTTCTTC CASASGSTNEQFF TRBJ2-1 TRBV5-1 TRBD2 -
TGCAGCGTTACAAATAATAGCAATCAGCCCCAGCATTTT CSVTNNSNQPQHF TRBJ1-5 TRBV29-1 - -
TGTGCCAGCTCAGCACTGGACAGGGAATCACCCCTCCACTTT CASSALDRESPLHF TRBJ1-6 TRBV18 TRBD1 few
TGTGCCAGCAGCTTGGCAGGGGGTCGAACCGGGGAGCTGTTTTTT CASSLAGGRTGELFF TRBJ2-2 TRBV7-7 TRBD1 once
TGCGCCAGCAGCTTGGCCGGACGAGGTCAAAGGGGCTACACCTTC CASSLAGRGQRGYTF TRBJ1-2 TRBV5-1 - -
TGTGCCAGTAGTCCCCCGGGACGGAACTACGAGCAGTACTTC CASSPPGRNYEQYF TRBJ2-7 TRBV19 - once
TGTGCCAGCAGTTCCCCCCGAACTAGCGGGAGCTACAATGAGCAGTTCTTC CASSSPRTSGSYNEQFF TRBJ2-1 TRBV27 TRBD2 few
TGCGCCAGCAGCCCCGGGACAGAGGGTGTCTATGGCTACACCTTC CASSPGTEGVYGYTF TRBJ1-2 TRBV5-1 TRBD1 -
TGTGCCAGCAGCTTAGGTCCCCTCGGTACGCAGTATTTT CASSLGPLGTQYF TRBJ2-3 TRBV11-3 - -
TGTGCCTGGACCTCCCCCGGGCCGGCGGAGAGGCAGCCCCAGCATTTT CAWTSPGPAERQPQHF TRBJ1-5 TRBV30 - many
TGCGCCAGCAGCAGTAAGGGCACAGATACGCAGTATTTT CASSSKGTDTQYF TRBJ2-3 TRBV5-1 - many